This T cell receptor (beta chain) was obtained from a study of OX40 agonist ivuxolimab in advanced cancers. Study-wide points: Low normalized T-cell clonal expansion also characterized some of the nonresponders.

CDR1 GTSNPN and CDR2 SVGIG come from the germline V gene (reference sequence). This CDR3 is built from 13 residues. Trimming took off 3 bases at V and 3 bases at J, with 11 bases between the two ends. In its sample, this clone was seen once. Its antigen is undetermined. TCRdb keeps only in-frame clones here, not all; method: immunoSEQ multiplex PCR. This sample carries tens of thousands of clones, roughly 92% of them seen once, and the ten largest clones take approximately 2.2%. The chain joins TRBV30 to TRBJ1-2; D is ambiguous. The sample in question was CD4+ or CD8+ T cells sorted from blood, obtained in a trial of the OX40 agonist ivuxolimab. The receptor's source is an adult with an advanced solid tumor such as melanoma, head and neck, liver or kidney cancer. The CDR3 DNA follows: TGTGCCTGGAGCCTGGACGGGGACTATGGCTACACCTTC. Residues: CAWSLDGDYGYTF.